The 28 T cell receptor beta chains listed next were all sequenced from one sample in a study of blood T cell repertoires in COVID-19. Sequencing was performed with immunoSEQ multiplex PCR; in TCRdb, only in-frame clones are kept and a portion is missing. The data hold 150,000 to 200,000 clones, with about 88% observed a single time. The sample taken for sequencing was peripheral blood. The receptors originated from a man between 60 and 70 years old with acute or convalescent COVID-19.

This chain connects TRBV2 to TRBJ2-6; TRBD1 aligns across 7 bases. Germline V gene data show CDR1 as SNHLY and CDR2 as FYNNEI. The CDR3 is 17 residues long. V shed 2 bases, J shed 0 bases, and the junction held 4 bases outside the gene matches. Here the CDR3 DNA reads TGTGCCAGCAGTGAAACAGGGGCCTTCTCTGGGGCCAACGTCCTGACTTTC. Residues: CASSETGAFSGANVLTF.

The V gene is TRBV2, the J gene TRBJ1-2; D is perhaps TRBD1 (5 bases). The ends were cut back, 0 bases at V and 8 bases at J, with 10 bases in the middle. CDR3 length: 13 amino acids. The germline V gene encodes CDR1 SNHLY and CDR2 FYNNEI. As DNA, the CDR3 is TGTGCCAGCAGTGAAGCGGCGGGGGGAGGCTACACCTTC. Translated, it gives CASSEAAGGGYTF.

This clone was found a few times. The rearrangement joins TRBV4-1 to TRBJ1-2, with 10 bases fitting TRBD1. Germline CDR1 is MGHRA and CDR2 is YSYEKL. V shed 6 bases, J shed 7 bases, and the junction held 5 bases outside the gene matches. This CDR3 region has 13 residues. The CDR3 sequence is CASRETGGSGYTF. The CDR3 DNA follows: TGCGCCAGCAGAGAGACAGGGGGCAGTGGCTACACCTTC.

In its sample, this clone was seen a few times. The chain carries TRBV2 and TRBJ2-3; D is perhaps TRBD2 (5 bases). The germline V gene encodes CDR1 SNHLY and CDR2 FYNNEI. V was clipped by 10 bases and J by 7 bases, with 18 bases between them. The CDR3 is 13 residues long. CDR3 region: CATSRTEGNTQYF. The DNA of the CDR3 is TGTGCCACGTCCCGGACTGAAGGGAATACGCAGTATTTT.

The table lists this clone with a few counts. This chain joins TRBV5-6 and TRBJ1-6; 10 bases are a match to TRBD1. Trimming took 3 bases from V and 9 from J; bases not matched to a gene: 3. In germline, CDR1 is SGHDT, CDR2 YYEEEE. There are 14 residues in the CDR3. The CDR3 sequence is CASSYRDRGSPLHF. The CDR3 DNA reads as TGTGCCAGCAGCTACCGGGACAGGGGTTCACCCCTCCACTTT. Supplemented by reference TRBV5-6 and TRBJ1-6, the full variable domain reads DAGVTQSPTHLIKTRGQQVTLRCSPKSGHDTVSWYQQALGQGPQFIFQYYEEEERQRGNFPDRFSGHQFPNYSSELNVNALLLGDSALYLCASSYRDRGSPLHFGNGTRLTVT.

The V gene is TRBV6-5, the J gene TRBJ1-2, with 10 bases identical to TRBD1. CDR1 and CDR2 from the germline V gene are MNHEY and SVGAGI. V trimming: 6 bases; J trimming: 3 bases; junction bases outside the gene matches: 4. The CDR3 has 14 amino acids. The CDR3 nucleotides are TGTGCCAGCAGGGAGACAGGGGGCGACTATGGCTACACCTTC. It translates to CASRETGGDYGYTF.

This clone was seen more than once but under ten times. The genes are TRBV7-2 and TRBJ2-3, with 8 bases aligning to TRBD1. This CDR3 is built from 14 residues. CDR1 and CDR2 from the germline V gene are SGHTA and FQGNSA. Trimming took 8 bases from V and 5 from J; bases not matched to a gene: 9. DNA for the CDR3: TGTGCCAGCCTCCTCAGGGGGCCAGTAGATACGCAGTATTTT. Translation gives CASLLRGPVDTQYF.

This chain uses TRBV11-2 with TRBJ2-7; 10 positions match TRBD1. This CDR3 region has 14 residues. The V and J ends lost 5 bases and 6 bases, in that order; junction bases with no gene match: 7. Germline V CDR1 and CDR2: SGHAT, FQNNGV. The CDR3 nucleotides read TGTGCCAGCAGCCCCGACAGGGGGCTCCTCGAGCAGTACGTC. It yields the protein CASSPDRGLLEQYV.

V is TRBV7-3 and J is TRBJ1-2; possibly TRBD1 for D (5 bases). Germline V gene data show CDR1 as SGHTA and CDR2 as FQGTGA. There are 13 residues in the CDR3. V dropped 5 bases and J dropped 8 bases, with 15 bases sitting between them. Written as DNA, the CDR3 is TGTGCCAGCAGCGACCATCAGGGAATGGGCTACACCTTC. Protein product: CASSDHQGMGYTF.

The CDR3 nucleotides read TGTGCCAGCAGCGTAGCGGTGGAGCCGGCGAACACTGAAGCTTTCTTT. Translation gives CASSVAVEPANTEAFF. The rearrangement uses TRBV9 and TRBJ1-1; D ambiguous. The V gene lost 0 bases and the J gene lost 1 base, with 13 bases spanning the gap. This CDR3 spans 16 amino acids. Germline V gives CDR1 SGDLS, CDR2 YYNGEE.

The CDR3 DNA reads TGTGCCAGCAGTGAAGCGCTTCGACAGGGGACTGGAAACACCATATATTTT. Amino acid sequence: CASSEALRQGTGNTIYF. The V and J genes are TRBV6-1 and TRBJ1-3, with 8 positions matching TRBD1. Germline CDR1 is MNHNS and CDR2 is SASEGT. With V trimmed by 0 bases and J by 2 bases, 6 bases remained unmatched. The CDR3 length is 17 residues.

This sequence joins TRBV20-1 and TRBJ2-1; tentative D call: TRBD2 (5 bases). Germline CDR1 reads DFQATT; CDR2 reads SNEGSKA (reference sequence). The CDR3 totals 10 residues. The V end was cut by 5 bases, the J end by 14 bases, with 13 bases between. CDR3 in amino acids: CSALAEREFF. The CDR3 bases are TGCAGTGCTCTCGCGGAGAGGGAGTTCTTC.

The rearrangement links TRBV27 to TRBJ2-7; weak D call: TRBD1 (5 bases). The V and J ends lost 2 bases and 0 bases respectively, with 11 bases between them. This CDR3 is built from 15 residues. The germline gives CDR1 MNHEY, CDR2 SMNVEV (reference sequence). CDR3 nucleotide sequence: TGTGCCAGCAGTTTAGGGGCCTTGGGCTCCTACGAGCAGTACTTC. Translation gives CASSLGALGSYEQYF.

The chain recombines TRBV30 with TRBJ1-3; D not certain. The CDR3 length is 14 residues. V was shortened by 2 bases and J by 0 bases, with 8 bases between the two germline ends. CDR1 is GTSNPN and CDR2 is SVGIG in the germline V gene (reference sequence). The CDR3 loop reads CAWSSRNSGNTIYF. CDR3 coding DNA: TGTGCCTGGAGTTCGCGGAACTCTGGAAACACCATATATTTT.

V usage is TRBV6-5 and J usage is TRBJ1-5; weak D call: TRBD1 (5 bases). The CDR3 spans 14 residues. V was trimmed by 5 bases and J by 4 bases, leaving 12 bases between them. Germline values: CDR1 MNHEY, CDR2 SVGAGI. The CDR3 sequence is CASSRAGWNQPQHF. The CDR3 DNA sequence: TGTGCCAGCAGTAGAGCAGGGTGGAATCAGCCCCAGCATTTT.

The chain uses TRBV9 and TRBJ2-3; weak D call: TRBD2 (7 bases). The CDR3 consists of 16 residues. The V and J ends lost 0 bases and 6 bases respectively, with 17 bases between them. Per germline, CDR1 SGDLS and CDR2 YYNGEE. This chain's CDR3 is CASSVDFGGAGDTQYF. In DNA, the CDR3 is TGTGCCAGCAGCGTAGATTTTGGGGGGGCCGGGGATACGCAGTATTTT.

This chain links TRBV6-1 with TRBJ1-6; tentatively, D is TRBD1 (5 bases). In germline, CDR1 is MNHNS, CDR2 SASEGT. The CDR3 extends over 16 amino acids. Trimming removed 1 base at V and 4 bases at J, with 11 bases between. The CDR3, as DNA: TGTGCCAGCAGTGAAGAATCCGGACATTATAATTCACCCCTCCACTTT. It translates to CASSEESGHYNSPLHF.

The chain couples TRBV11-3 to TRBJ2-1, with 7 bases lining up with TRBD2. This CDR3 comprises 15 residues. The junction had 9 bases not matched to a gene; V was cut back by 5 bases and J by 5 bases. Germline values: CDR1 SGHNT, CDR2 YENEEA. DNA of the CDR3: TGTGCCAGCAGCCTCGAGGGAGGGTGGGACAATGAGCAGTTCTTC. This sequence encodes CASSLEGGWDNEQFF.

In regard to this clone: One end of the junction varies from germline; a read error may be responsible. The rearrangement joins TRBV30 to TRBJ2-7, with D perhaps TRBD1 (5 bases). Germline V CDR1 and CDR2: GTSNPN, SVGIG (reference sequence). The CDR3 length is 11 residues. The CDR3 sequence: CAWTRVHEQYF. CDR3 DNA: TGTGCTTGGACCAGGGTCCACGAGCAGTACTTC.

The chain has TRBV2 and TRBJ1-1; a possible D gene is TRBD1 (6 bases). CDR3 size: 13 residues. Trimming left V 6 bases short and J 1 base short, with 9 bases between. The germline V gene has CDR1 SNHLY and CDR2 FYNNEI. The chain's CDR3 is CASRGQPNTEAFF. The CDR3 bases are TGTGCCAGCAGGGGACAACCGAACACTGAAGCTTTCTTT.

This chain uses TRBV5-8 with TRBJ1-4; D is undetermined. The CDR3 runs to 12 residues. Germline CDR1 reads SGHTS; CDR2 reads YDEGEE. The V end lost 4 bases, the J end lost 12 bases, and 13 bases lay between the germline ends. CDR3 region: CASSIVHGELFF. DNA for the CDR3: TGTGCCAGCAGCATAGTCCACGGGGAACTGTTTTTT.

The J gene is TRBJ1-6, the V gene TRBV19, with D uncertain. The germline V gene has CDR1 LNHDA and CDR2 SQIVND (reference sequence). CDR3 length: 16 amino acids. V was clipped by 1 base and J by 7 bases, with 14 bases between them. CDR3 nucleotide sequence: TGTGCCAGTAGTATAGGCCGAGCCGCCCGAAATTCACCCCTCCACTTT. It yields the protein CASSIGRAARNSPLHF.

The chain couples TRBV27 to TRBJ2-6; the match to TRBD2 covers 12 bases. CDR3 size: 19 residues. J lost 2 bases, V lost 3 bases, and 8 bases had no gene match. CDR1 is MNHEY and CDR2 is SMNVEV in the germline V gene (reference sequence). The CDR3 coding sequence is TGTGCCAGCAGTTTGAGACTAGCGGGAGATCGGACTGGGGCCAACGTCCTGACTTTC. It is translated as CASSLRLAGDRTGANVLTF. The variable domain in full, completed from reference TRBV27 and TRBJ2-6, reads EAQVTQNPRYLITVTGKKLTVTCSQNMNHEYMSWYRQDPGLGLRQIYYSMNVEVTDKGDVPEGYKVSRKEKRNFPLILESPSPNQTSLYFCASSLRLAGDRTGANVLTFGAGSRLTVL.

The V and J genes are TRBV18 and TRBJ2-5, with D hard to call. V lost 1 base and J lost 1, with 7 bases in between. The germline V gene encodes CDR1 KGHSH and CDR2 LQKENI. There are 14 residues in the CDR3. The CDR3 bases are TGTGCCAGCTCACCACAGCCGGGCCAAGAGACCCAGTACTTC. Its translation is CASSPQPGQETQYF.

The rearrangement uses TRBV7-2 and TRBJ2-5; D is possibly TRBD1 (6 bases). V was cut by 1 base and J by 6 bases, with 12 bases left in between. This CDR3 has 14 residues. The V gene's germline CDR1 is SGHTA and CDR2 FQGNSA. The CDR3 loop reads CASSLGGGRQTQYF. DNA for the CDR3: TGTGCCAGCAGCTTAGGTGGGGGCAGGCAGACCCAGTACTTC.

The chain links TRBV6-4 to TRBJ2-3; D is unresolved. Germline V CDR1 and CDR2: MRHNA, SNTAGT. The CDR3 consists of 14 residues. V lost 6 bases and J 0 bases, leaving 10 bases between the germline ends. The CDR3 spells CASSSVYSTDTQYF. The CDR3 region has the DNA TGTGCCAGCAGCTCCGTATATAGCACAGATACGCAGTATTTT.

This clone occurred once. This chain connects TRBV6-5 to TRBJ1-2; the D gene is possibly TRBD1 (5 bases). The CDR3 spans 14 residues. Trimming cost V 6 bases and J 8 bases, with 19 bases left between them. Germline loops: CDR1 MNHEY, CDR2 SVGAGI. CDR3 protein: CASSNLRVWEGYTF. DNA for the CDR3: TGTGCCAGCAGCAACCTCAGGGTTTGGGAAGGCTACACCTTC.

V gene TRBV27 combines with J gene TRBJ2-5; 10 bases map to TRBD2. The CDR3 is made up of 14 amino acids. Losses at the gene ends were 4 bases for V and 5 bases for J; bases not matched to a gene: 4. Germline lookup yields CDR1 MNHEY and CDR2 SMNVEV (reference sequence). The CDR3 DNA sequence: TGTGCCAGCAGTTCCACAGCGGGGGGGGAGACCCAGTACTTC. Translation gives CASSSTAGGETQYF.